The source of this T cell receptor beta chain is a study of PD-L1 blockade in urothelial cancer. Across the whole study: Analyses used blood from 3 weeks (second dose) and 6 weeks after treatment start.

Urothelial carcinoma, locally advanced or metastatic, affected the patients. Measured with immunoSEQ multiplex PCR; TCRdb has only the in-frame clones, and not every one. The sample contains tens of thousands of clones, roughly four fifths of which appear only once. The V gene end was trimmed by 5 bases and the J gene end by 1 base; junction bases not matched to a gene: 9. The CDR3 is made up of 16 amino acids. Germline loops: CDR1 MDHEN, CDR2 SYDVKM. The sequencing used PBMCs, collected around atezolizumab (anti-PD-L1) treatment. The V gene is TRBV28, the J gene TRBJ2-3, with 7 positions matching TRBD1. This receptor was taken from a man between 65 and 85 years old with urothelial cancer. The CDR3 here is CASSPRQGLGTDTQYF. CDR3 bases: TGTGCCAGCAGTCCACGACAGGGTTTAGGCACAGATACGCAGTATTTT.